Shown below are 24 T cell receptor beta chains from a single sample sequenced in a study of blood T cell repertoires in COVID-19. TCRdb's table, derived via immunoSEQ multiplex PCR, lists solely in-frame clones and lacks some. The data contain fewer than 400,000 clones, roughly 90% of them singletons. Sequencing used PBMCs or T cells enriched from blood (not recorded which). Every receptor here comes from a woman aged 25 to 45 who had recovered from COVID-19.

The rearrangement links TRBV7-6 to TRBJ1-6; D is perhaps TRBD1 (6 bases). Germline CDR1 SGHVS, CDR2 FNYEAQ. This CDR3 has 18 amino acids. Deletions cut 3 bases from V and 1 base from J, with 16 bases between. For the CDR3, the DNA is TGTGCCAGCAGCTTCGTCGCCTCTGGGACATCCTATAATTCACCCCTCCACTTT. Encoded protein: CASSFVASGTSYNSPLHF.

The V call is TRBV2, the J call TRBJ2-3, with 10 positions matching TRBD2. V was clipped by 3 bases and J by 4 bases; unmatched bases: 7. Per germline, CDR1 SNHLY and CDR2 FYNNEI. The CDR3 is 16 residues long. CDR3 sequence reads: CASSEAPGLAADTQYF. CDR3 DNA sequence: TGTGCCAGCAGTGAGGCCCCCGGACTAGCGGCAGATACGCAGTATTTT.

This chain links TRBV11-2 with TRBJ2-1, with D uncertain. Deletions cut 2 bases from V and 5 bases from J, with 4 bases between. The CDR3 runs 12 residues. The germline V gene has CDR1 SGHAT and CDR2 FQNNGV. Written as DNA, the CDR3 is TGTGCCAGCAGCTTAACTGACAATGAGCAGTTCTTC. Its protein is CASSLTDNEQFF.

The chain links TRBV5-1 to TRBJ2-7; tentatively, D is TRBD1 (6 bases). The CDR3 consists of 16 residues. The V gene lost 5 bases and the J gene lost 2 bases, with 20 bases spanning the gap. Looked up from germline, CDR1 is SGHRS and CDR2 is YFSETQ. The CDR3 DNA sequence: TGCGCCAGCAGTTACGGTACAGGGATAGGAACCTACGAGCAGTACTTC. Translating it yields CASSYGTGIGTYEQYF.

The rearrangement joins TRBV7-9 to TRBJ1-1; TRBD1 is a possible D gene (5 bases). The CDR3 length is 15 residues. V was cut by 5 bases and J by 3 bases, with 16 bases left in between. Germline-derived CDR1 and CDR2 are SEHNR and FQNEAQ (reference sequence). As DNA, the CDR3 is TGTGCCAGCAGCCCACTAGTGGGGGGGGACACTGAAGCTTTCTTT. This gives the protein CASSPLVGGDTEAFF.

The rearrangement links TRBV28 to TRBJ1-1; tentative D call: TRBD1 (6 bases). Germline-derived CDR1 and CDR2 are MDHEN and SYDVKM. Trimming shortened V by 7 bases and J by 1 base, and 10 bases separated the two germline ends. The CDR3 runs 13 residues. The CDR3 nucleotides are TGTGCCAGCACGGGGGGGCAGAACACTGAAGCTTTCTTT. This gives the protein CASTGGQNTEAFF.

This clone has a single count. The V and J genes are TRBV3-1 (or the pseudogene TRBV3-2) and TRBJ1-3, with no clear D. The V and J ends lost 1 base and 0 bases respectively, with 4 bases between them. In germline, CDR1 is LGHDT, CDR2 YNNKEL (reference sequence). This CDR3 is built from 14 residues. The CDR3 sequence: CASSQASSGNTIYF. The CDR3 DNA follows: TGTGCCAGCAGCCAAGCGAGCTCTGGAAACACCATATATTTT.

The rearrangement links TRBV5-8 to TRBJ1-6; perhaps TRBD1 as D (6 bases). This CDR3 region has 15 residues. Trimming took off 0 bases at V and 10 bases at J, with 14 bases between the two ends. Germline loops: CDR1 SGHTS, CDR2 YDEGEE. The CDR3: CASSLDAQGYSPLHF. CDR3 DNA sequence: TGTGCCAGCAGCTTGGATGCTCAGGGGTACTCACCCCTCCACTTT.

This chain uses TRBV27 with TRBJ2-1; D perhaps matches TRBD2 (5 bases). This CDR3 has 14 amino acids. The germline V and J ends were trimmed by 4 bases and 5 bases, with 12 bases remaining between them. Germline V gene data show CDR1 as MNHEY and CDR2 as SMNVEV (reference sequence). The DNA of the CDR3 is TGTGCCAGCAGTTCTTGGCGGGTAGACAATGAGCAGTTCTTC. Its protein is CASSSWRVDNEQFF.

The chain uses TRBV10-3 and TRBJ1-1; D is possibly TRBD1 (5 bases). The length of the CDR3 is 14 residues. V was pared by 5 bases and J by 0 bases, with 10 bases between. Germline-derived CDR1 and CDR2 are ENHRY and SYGVKD. The CDR3 region has the DNA TGTGCCATCAGTAACGGGGGGATGAACACTGAAGCTTTCTTT. This codes for CAISNGGMNTEAFF.

V and J are TRBV7-3 and TRBJ2-3; 16 bases align to TRBD2. Unmatched junction bases numbered 8, after V lost 5 bases and J lost 0 bases. The germline V gene has CDR1 SGHTA and CDR2 FQGTGA. The CDR3 is 19 residues long. The CDR3 region has the DNA TGTGCCAGCAGCCTAAAGGGACTAGCGGGAGGGCGAAGCACAGATACGCAGTATTTT. It yields the protein CASSLKGLAGGRSTDTQYF.

The V and J genes are TRBV18 and TRBJ2-7, with TRBD1 identical over 9 bases. In germline, CDR1 is KGHSH, CDR2 LQKENI. This CDR3 region has 16 residues. Trimming at V came to 0 bases and at J to 5 bases, leaving 8 bases not matched to a gene. The CDR3 region has the DNA TGTGCCAGCTCACCACCGGGGACAGGGAGTGGGCACGAGCAGTACTTC. It encodes CASSPPGTGSGHEQYF.

This sequence joins TRBV4-3 and TRBJ2-7; the D is unclear. Trimming stripped 0 bases from V and 5 bases from J, with 11 bases between. The CDR3 totals 14 residues. The germline gives CDR1 LGHNA, CDR2 YSLEER. For the CDR3, the DNA is TGCGCCAGCAGCCAAGATACGTATGTAGACGAGCAGTACTTC. This gives the protein CASSQDTYVDEQYF.

The chain has TRBV10-3 and TRBJ1-1, with a weak D call TRBD1 (5 bases). The V end lost 0 bases, the J end lost 4 bases, and 9 bases lay between the germline ends. This CDR3 region has 14 residues. CDR1 is ENHRY, CDR2 SYGVKD, per germline. CDR3 bases: TGTGCCATCAGTGAGTCATGGGGGGGCACTGAAGCTTTCTTT. Translation gives CAISESWGGTEAFF.

This clone has a single count. The chain couples TRBV7-9 to TRBJ1-1; 10 bases fit TRBD1. Germline values: CDR1 SEHNR, CDR2 FQNEAQ (reference sequence). The CDR3 length is 16 residues. V dropped 5 bases and J dropped 2; count of bases not matched to a gene: 8. The DNA for the CDR3 is TGTGCCAGCAGCCCAGCTTGGGACAGGGGAAACACTGAAGCTTTCTTT. This codes for CASSPAWDRGNTEAFF.

This chain connects TRBV19 to TRBJ2-1; 7 bases are a match to TRBD1. Germline V CDR1 and CDR2: LNHDA, SQIVND (reference sequence). The CDR3 is 14 amino acids. V shed 6 bases, J shed 5 bases, and the junction held 7 bases outside the gene matches. Here the CDR3 DNA reads TGTGCCAGTAGCCGGGGACAGCTTAACAATGAGCAGTTCTTC. Amino acids: CASSRGQLNNEQFF.

The chain links TRBV7-3 to TRBJ2-2; 8 positions agree with TRBD2. Looked up from germline, CDR1 is SGHTA and CDR2 is FQGTGA. The CDR3 covers 15 residues. The V and J ends lost 7 bases and 7 bases, in that order; junction bases with no gene match: 11. In nucleotides, the CDR3 is TGTGCCAGCACCTCCTCGGGGCTAGCGGGCGGGGAGCTGTTTTTT. It yields the protein CASTSSGLAGGELFF.

V and J are TRBV7-9 and TRBJ2-6, with a possible D match to TRBD2 (6 bases). CDR3 length: 17 residues. CDR1 SEHNR and CDR2 FQNEAQ come from the germline V gene (reference sequence). The V end was cut by 4 bases, the J end by 0 bases, with 13 bases between. CDR3 sequence reads: CASSSGLIISGANVLTF. The DNA for the CDR3 is TGTGCCAGCAGCTCGGGACTGATAATCTCTGGGGCCAACGTCCTGACTTTC.

The rearrangement links TRBV9 to TRBJ1-2, with D perhaps TRBD1 (6 bases). CDR1 and CDR2 (germline): SGDLS, YYNGEE. The CDR3 contains 14 residues. V was trimmed by 4 bases and J by 4 bases, leaving 14 bases between them. CDR3 nucleotides: TGTGCCAGCAGCTCTCGGACAGATTTCTATGGCTACACCTTC. Protein: CASSSRTDFYGYTF.

This clone was seen just once. Other DNA sequences in this specimen translate into the identical CDR3. V is TRBV11-1 and J is TRBJ2-7; D ambiguous. The CDR3 runs to 11 residues. From germline, CDR1 is SGHAT and CDR2 FQDESV (reference sequence). The V gene lost 2 bases and the J gene lost 7 bases, with 6 bases spanning the gap. CDR3 in amino acids: CASSLSVEQYF. CDR3 sequence (DNA): TGTGCCAGCAGCTTATCGGTTGAGCAGTACTTC.

This chain connects TRBV28 to TRBJ1-2; D is undetermined. Trimming pared 6 bases from V and 4 bases from J, leaving 9 bases between. The CDR3 length is 12 residues. Germline-derived CDR1 and CDR2 are MDHEN and SYDVKM. CDR3 DNA sequence: TGTGCCAGCAGCACAAGAACCTATGGCTACACCTTC. This codes for CASSTRTYGYTF.

The chain carries TRBV12-3 or TRBV12-4 and TRBJ1-1; D may be TRBD1 (6 bases). This CDR3 has 12 residues. V lost 8 bases, J lost 5 bases, and 12 bases lay in between. Here the CDR3 reads CASGQGPTEAFF. The CDR3 bases are TGTGCCAGCGGGCAGGGGCCGACTGAAGCTTTCTTT.

The V and J genes are TRBV15 and TRBJ1-5; D unclear. CDR1 LNHNV and CDR2 YYDKDF come from the germline V gene (reference sequence). The CDR3 covers 13 residues. Trimming stripped 5 bases from V and 5 bases from J, with 10 bases between. In DNA, the CDR3 is TGTGCCACCAGCTACGTACTTGATCAGCCCCAGCATTTT. This codes for CATSYVLDQPQHF.

The table lists this clone with a count of one. This rearrangement joins TRBV2 to TRBJ1-2, with D possibly matching TRBD1 (5 bases). The CDR3 sequence is 12 residues long. Trimming pared 8 bases from V and 2 bases from J, leaving 9 bases between. CDR1 and CDR2 (germline): SNHLY, FYNNEI. The CDR3 loop is CASRRGNYGYTF. CDR3 DNA sequence: TGTGCCAGCCGGCGGGGGAACTATGGCTACACCTTC.